One sample yielded the 20 T cell receptor beta chains listed below, sequenced in a study of cytomegalovirus exposure and HLA in healthy donors. Researchers ran the PCR with 60 Vbeta and 13 Jbeta primers. This table comes from immunoSEQ multiplex PCR, and its TCRdb copy is limited to in-frame clones, with some not included. The sample consists of around 170,000 clones, 81% of them appearing once. The specimen sequenced was PBMCs. The receptors were gathered from a middle-aged man in good health and CMV-seronegative.

The genes are TRBV2 and TRBJ1-1; 9 bases are shared with TRBD1. Germline V lookup: CDR1 SNHLY, CDR2 FYNNEI. CDR3 length equals 14 residues. J lost 10 bases, V lost 6 bases, and 12 bases had no gene match. This CDR3 reads CASRDRDRAMGAFF. In nucleotides, the CDR3 is TGTGCCAGCAGAGACAGGGACAGGGCCATGGGAGCTTTCTTT.

The count of this clone is one. V gene TRBV7-9 combines with J gene TRBJ1-6, with 8 positions matching TRBD1. CDR3 size: 15 residues. V lost 5 bases to trimming and J lost 9 bases; unmatched junction nucleotides: 9. Germline values: CDR1 SEHNR, CDR2 FQNEAQ (reference sequence). CDR3 loop: CASSPWTGQGSPLHF. CDR3 sequence (DNA): TGTGCCAGCAGCCCTTGGACAGGGCAGGGTTCACCCCTCCACTTT.

The chain employs TRBV18 and TRBJ1-1, with no clear D. The V gene lost 3 bases and the J gene lost 1 base, with 9 bases spanning the gap. CDR1 is KGHSH, CDR2 LQKENI, per germline. The CDR3 extends over 14 amino acids. The CDR3 loop is CASSPDRGNTEAFF. In DNA form, the CDR3 reads TGTGCCAGCTCACCCGACCGGGGGAACACTGAAGCTTTCTTT. Together with reference TRBV18 and TRBJ1-1, the CDR3 gives the full variable domain: NAGVMQNPRHLVRRRGQEARLRCSPMKGHSHVYWYRQLPEEGLKFMVYLQKENIIDESGMPKERFSAEFPKEGPSILRIQQVVRGDSAAYFCASSPDRGNTEAFFGQGTRLTVV.

The chain combines TRBV5-1 with TRBJ2-2; 8 bases are shared with TRBD1. CDR1 and CDR2 from the germline V gene are SGHRS and YFSETQ. The CDR3 spans 15 residues. V was pared by 5 bases and J by 4 bases, with 7 bases of the junction left unmatched. In DNA, the CDR3 is TGCGCCAGCAGAGGGCAGGGGGCCCCCACCGGGGAGCTGTTTTTT. Protein product: CASRGQGAPTGELFF.

As concerns this clone: This sample also contains other DNA sequences that code for the same CDR3. This rearrangement joins TRBV18 to TRBJ1-1; unclear D gene. Trimming removed 3 bases at V and 1 base at J, with 6 bases between. The CDR3 is 13 residues long. Germline V CDR1 and CDR2: KGHSH, LQKENI. CDR3 residues: CASSPRQNTEAFF. DNA of the CDR3: TGTGCCAGCTCACCGCGGCAGAACACTGAAGCTTTCTTT.

CDR3 nucleotides: TGTGCCACGGACAGCGACTACAATGAGCAGTTCTTC. The encoded protein is CATDSDYNEQFF. J is TRBJ2-1 and V is TRBV10-3, with a tentative D call TRBD1 (6 bases). This CDR3 contains 12 residues. Trimming pared 10 bases from V and 3 bases from J, leaving 10 bases between. Per the germline V gene, CDR1 is ENHRY and CDR2 is SYGVKD.

On this clone: The sample holds other DNA sequences that translate to the same CDR3. V usage is TRBV18 and J usage is TRBJ1-5; 7 bases agree with TRBD1. V gave up 3 bases and J gave up 6 bases; unmatched junction bases: 2. The germline CDR1 and CDR2 sequences are KGHSH and LQKENI. The CDR3 length is 13 residues. The CDR3 reads CASSPGQTQPQHF. The CDR3 nucleotides are TGTGCCAGCTCACCGGGACAGACTCAGCCCCAGCATTTT.

The rearrangement joins TRBV2 to TRBJ2-4; 8 nucleotides align to TRBD1. The CDR3 contains 15 residues. The J segment lost 5 bases and the V segment lost 6 bases, leaving 9 bases of the junction unmatched. The V gene's germline CDR1 is SNHLY and CDR2 FYNNEI. The CDR3 region is CASRSIRQGQNIQYF. CDR3 coding DNA: TGTGCCAGCAGATCTATTAGACAGGGGCAAAACATTCAGTACTTC.

This clone was picked up a small number of times. The chain joins TRBV6-5 to TRBJ2-5, with 8 positions matching TRBD2. This CDR3 has 14 amino acids. With V trimmed by 5 bases and J by 6 bases, 8 bases remained unmatched. Germline CDR1 and CDR2: MNHEY and SVGAGI. The CDR3 region has the DNA TGTGCCAGCAGTGATAAGCGGGGGATTCAGACCCAGTACTTC. It yields the protein CASSDKRGIQTQYF.

With regard to this clone: Other DNA sequences in this sample translate to the same CDR3. The chain combines TRBV7-9 with TRBJ1-1; 7 positions agree with TRBD1. Per germline, CDR1 SEHNR and CDR2 FQNEAQ (reference sequence). The CDR3 length is 15 residues. With V trimmed by 5 bases and J by 2 bases, 8 bases remained unmatched. CDR3 protein: CASSPRQGSNTEAFF. The DNA of the CDR3 is TGTGCCAGCAGCCCGCGACAGGGCTCCAACACTGAAGCTTTCTTT.

This clone was seen a handful of times. The V gene is TRBV7-2, the J gene TRBJ2-5; possible D gene TRBD1, 6 bases. Germline loops: CDR1 SGHTA, CDR2 FQGNSA. The V end was cut by 3 bases, the J end by 5 bases, with 16 bases between. There are 15 residues in the CDR3. The CDR3 sequence: CASSFSSGTTETQYF. The CDR3 bases are TGTGCCAGCAGCTTTTCGTCCGGGACAACGGAGACCCAGTACTTC.

V gene TRBV5-5 combines with J gene TRBJ1-4; no reliable D call. CDR1 SGHKS and CDR2 YYEKEE come from the germline V gene (reference sequence). Trimming stripped 2 bases from V and 7 bases from J, with 12 bases between. This CDR3 spans 14 amino acids. In DNA form, the CDR3 reads TGTGCCAGCAGCTTTGGGCCCTCAGTTGAAAAACTGTTTTTT. Its translation: CASSFGPSVEKLFF.

The chain links TRBV7-8 to TRBJ2-5, with D possibly being TRBD2 (5 bases). The J call may be incorrect, as the DNA end agrees better with TRBJ2-7. Germline CDR1 reads SGHVS; CDR2 reads FQNEAQ. CDR3 length: 12 amino acids. CDR3 sequence (DNA): TGTGCCAGCAGCCGAGGGTCCTACGAGCAGTACTTC. Translating it yields CASSRGSYEQYF.

The chain joins TRBV10-3 to TRBJ2-1, with D maybe TRBD2 (6 bases). Germline V lookup: CDR1 ENHRY, CDR2 SYGVKD. This CDR3 is built from 11 residues. V was pared by 9 bases and J by 7 bases, with 10 bases between. The CDR3 DNA reads TGTGCCATAGTGCGGGGTAATGAGCAGTTCTTC. This codes for CAIVRGNEQFF.

This rearrangement joins TRBV2 to TRBJ1-2, with 8 bases that match TRBD1. Germline CDR1 is SNHLY and CDR2 is FYNNEI. Losses at the gene ends were 3 bases for V and 8 bases for J; bases not matched to a gene: 17. There are 17 residues in the CDR3. DNA of the CDR3: TGTGCCAGCAGTGACCTCTTCCGGGACAGGACCTTTAGGGGCTACACCTTC. Protein: CASSDLFRDRTFRGYTF.

The chain employs TRBV7-2 and TRBJ2-7; TRBD1 agrees at 7 bases. Germline V lookup: CDR1 SGHTA, CDR2 FQGNSA. CDR3 size: 15 residues. Unmatched junction bases numbered 7, after V lost 2 bases and J lost 3 bases. The CDR3 coding sequence is TGTGCCAGCAGCTTAATGACAGGGATAAACTACGAGCAGTACTTC. This codes for CASSLMTGINYEQYF.

A single count supports this clone. The chain is built from TRBV21-1 and TRBJ2-7; the DNA was not used to check the table's D call, TRBD1. TRBV21-1 is deemed a pseudogene. The CDR3 totals 12 residues. This CDR3 reads CASSGQGNEQYF. The CDR3 DNA follows: TGTGCCAGCAGCGGACAGGGGAACGAGCAGTACTTC.

DNA of the CDR3: TGTGCCAGCAGCCTTCAGGTTAAGGCGAACACCGGGGAGCTGTTTTTT. Protein sequence: CASSLQVKANTGELFF. The chain employs TRBV7-2 and TRBJ2-2; D not resolved. V lost 5 bases, J lost 0 bases, and 13 bases lay in between. Germline V gene sequence: CDR1 SGHTA, CDR2 FQGNSA. The CDR3 has 16 residues.

V gene TRBV7-3 combines with J gene TRBJ1-1, with a weak D call TRBD1 (6 bases). The germline V gene has CDR1 SGHTA and CDR2 FQGTGA. V was trimmed by 6 bases and J by 5 bases, leaving 13 bases between them. CDR3 length: 13 residues. The CDR3 spells CASSWGRETEAFF. The CDR3 coding sequence is TGTGCCAGCAGTTGGGGGCGGGAGACTGAAGCTTTCTTT.

This clone occurred once. DNA of the CDR3: TGTGCCAGCAGGGACAACAGGGTCAGCGGCTATGGCTACACCTTC. This gives the protein CASRDNRVSGYGYTF. The rearrangement joins TRBV2 to TRBJ1-2, with D perhaps matching TRBD1 (6 bases). The CDR3 covers 15 residues. The V and J ends lost 6 bases and 4 bases respectively, with 18 bases between them. The germline CDR1 and CDR2 sequences are SNHLY and FYNNEI.